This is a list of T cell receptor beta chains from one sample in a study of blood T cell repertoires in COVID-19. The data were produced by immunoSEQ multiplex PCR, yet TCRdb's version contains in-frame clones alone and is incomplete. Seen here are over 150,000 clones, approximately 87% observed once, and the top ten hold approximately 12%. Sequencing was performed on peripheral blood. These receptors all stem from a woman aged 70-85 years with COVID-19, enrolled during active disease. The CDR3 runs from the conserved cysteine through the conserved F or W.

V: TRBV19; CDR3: CASSRSGPPYNEQFF
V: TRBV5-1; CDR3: CASSPGQGYGYTF
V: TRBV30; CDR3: CAWTPPPTSGRGNEQFF
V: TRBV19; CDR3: CATEGQDYGYTF
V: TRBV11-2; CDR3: CASSPRSPQTYNTEAFF
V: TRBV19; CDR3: CASSIGGTTQETQYF
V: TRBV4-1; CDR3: CASSIPGAREYGYTF
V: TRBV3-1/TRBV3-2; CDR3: CASSQAGTSGSRNEQFF
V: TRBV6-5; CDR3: CASSPTWGGAEQFF
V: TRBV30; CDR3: CAWSGGNEPQHF
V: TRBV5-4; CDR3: CASSFGSSYNSPLHF
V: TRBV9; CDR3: CASSPRTDYYEQYF
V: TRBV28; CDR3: CASTQSGTKNQPQHF
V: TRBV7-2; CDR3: CASSYSGVAYEQYF
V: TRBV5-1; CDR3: CASSLSPGLYNEQFF
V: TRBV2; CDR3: CASSDGTGTSTDTQYF
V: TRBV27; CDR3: CASSTRVAGGLTDTQYF
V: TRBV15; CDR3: CATSQGLGQAYEQYF
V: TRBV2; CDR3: CASSDDSYGGGYTF